The rows below give T cell receptor beta chains drawn from one sample of a study of blood T cell repertoires in COVID-19. Measured with immunoSEQ multiplex PCR; TCRdb has only the in-frame clones, and not every one. The sample records roughly 180,000 clones, about three quarters being singletons. The sample consisted of peripheral blood. The origin of the receptors is a woman aged 50 to 60 with active or convalescent COVID-19. Each CDR3 is given with its conserved first and last residue. Each record gives: V gene, J gene, clone size, D gene, CDR3 protein, CDR3 DNA. A D gene is named only where the DNA matches it firmly. Only part of the rows carry a size: once, few, many, or a class if the clone is expanded.

V: TRBV30; J: TRBJ2-3; size: -; D: -; CDR3: CAWSPGLRTDTQYF; DNA: TGTGCCTGGAGTCCGGGACTCCGCACAGATACGCAGTATTTT
V: TRBV29-1; J: TRBJ1-3; size: -; D: -; CDR3: CSVGNSGNTIYF; DNA: TGCAGCGTCGGGAACTCTGGAAACACCATATATTTT
V: TRBV6-2/TRBV6-3; J: TRBJ1-5; size: -; D: TRBD1; CDR3: CASSSGGAGQPQHF; DNA: TGTGCCAGCAGTTCAGGGGGCGCGGGTCAGCCCCAGCATTTT
V: TRBV6-1; J: TRBJ2-5; size: -; D: TRBD2; CDR3: CASSEVFMAGGARETQYF; DNA: TGTGCCAGCAGTGAAGTTTTCATGGCGGGGGGGGCCCGAGAGACCCAGTACTTC
V: TRBV11-3; J: TRBJ2-5; size: -; D: -; CDR3: CASSLGVGAQETQYF; DNA: TGTGCCAGCAGCTTAGGGGTAGGGGCCCAAGAGACCCAGTACTTC
V: TRBV6-1; J: TRBJ2-2; size: few; D: -; CDR3: CASSAPSAGNTGELFF; DNA: TGTGCCAGCAGTGCTCCCTCTGCAGGGAACACCGGGGAGCTGTTTTTT
V: TRBV4-2; J: TRBJ2-3; size: once; D: -; CDR3: CASSQRAGAHGTDTQYF; DNA: TGTGCCAGCAGCCAGAGGGCGGGGGCCCACGGCACAGATACGCAGTATTTT
V: TRBV5-1; J: TRBJ2-1; size: -; D: -; CDR3: CASSLRTTPYNEQFF; DNA: TGCGCCAGCAGCTTGAGGACTACCCCCTACAATGAGCAGTTCTTC
V: TRBV3-1/TRBV3-2; J: TRBJ2-5; size: -; D: -; CDR3: CASSLRGTRGETQYF; DNA: TGTGCCAGCAGCCTGAGGGGGACGCGCGGGGAGACCCAGTACTTC
V: TRBV7-2; J: TRBJ2-5; size: -; D: TRBD2; CDR3: CASSFSSGNQETQYF; DNA: TGTGCCAGCAGCTTCTCTAGCGGTAACCAAGAGACCCAGTACTTC
V: TRBV5-3; J: TRBJ1-5; size: -; D: TRBD1; CDR3: CARSWPTAGTGGRNQPQHF; DNA: TGTGCCAGAAGCTGGCCCACTGCGGGGACAGGGGGCCGCAATCAGCCCCAGCATTTT
V: TRBV7-2; J: TRBJ2-1; size: -; D: -; CDR3: CASSLVGGASSYNEQFF; DNA: TGTGCCAGCAGCTTAGTGGGCGGGGCCAGCTCCTACAATGAGCAGTTCTTC
V: TRBV19; J: TRBJ1-1; size: -; D: TRBD1; CDR3: CASSIGTGGAYTEAFF; DNA: TGTGCCAGTAGTATAGGGACAGGGGGCGCGTACACTGAAGCTTTCTTT
V: TRBV6-5; J: TRBJ2-2; size: -; D: TRBD1; CDR3: CASRVDRVNTGELFF; DNA: TGTGCCAGCAGAGTCGACAGGGTGAACACCGGGGAGCTGTTTTTT
V: TRBV28; J: TRBJ2-7; size: -; D: TRBD1; CDR3: CASAGQGSYEQYF; DNA: TGTGCCAGTGCGGGACAGGGGTCATACGAGCAGTACTTC
V: TRBV6-6; J: TRBJ2-1; size: -; D: TRBD2; CDR3: CASSPPWLAGGGNEQFF; DNA: TGTGCCAGCAGTCCCCCCTGGTTAGCGGGAGGTGGAAATGAGCAGTTCTTC
V: TRBV13; J: TRBJ2-1; size: -; D: -; CDR3: CASSLEYWGDNEQFF; DNA: TGTGCCAGCAGCTTAGAGTATTGGGGAGACAATGAGCAGTTCTTC
V: TRBV6-6; J: TRBJ2-3; size: -; D: TRBD1; CDR3: CASKDRGLHTDTQYF; DNA: TGTGCCAGCAAAGACAGGGGACTTCACACAGATACGCAGTATTTT
V: TRBV18; J: TRBJ1-1; size: few; D: TRBD1; CDR3: CASDGQGISNTEAFF; DNA: TGTGCCAGCGACGGACAGGGAATATCGAACACTGAAGCTTTCTTT
V: TRBV7-3; J: TRBJ2-1; size: -; D: -; CDR3: CASSFGGPGNNEQFF; DNA: TGTGCCAGCAGCTTCGGGGGGCCGGGTAACAATGAGCAGTTCTTC
V: TRBV19; J: TRBJ2-1; size: -; D: -; CDR3: CASSIGRRHNEQFF; DNA: TGTGCCAGTAGTATTGGGCGGAGGCACAATGAGCAGTTCTTC
V: TRBV6-5; J: TRBJ1-2; size: -; D: TRBD1; CDR3: CASSPGQRVGYTF; DNA: TGTGCCAGCAGTCCGGGACAGAGGGTTGGCTACACCTTC
V: TRBV7-9; J: TRBJ2-5; size: -; D: TRBD1; CDR3: CASRQLTGETQYF; DNA: TGTGCCAGCAGACAACTGACAGGGGAGACCCAGTACTTC
V: TRBV19; J: TRBJ2-6; size: few; D: TRBD2; CDR3: CASSMGGLGANVLTF; DNA: TGTGCCAGTAGTATGGGAGGGCTAGGGGCCAACGTCCTGACTTTC
V: TRBV21-1; J: TRBJ1-1; size: once; D: -; CDR3: CASSKAQGPNTEAFF; DNA: TGTGCCAGCAGCAAAGCGCAGGGCCCGAACACTGAAGCTTTCTTT
V: TRBV5-1; J: TRBJ2-1; size: -; D: -; CDR3: CASSLDVGGPYEQFF; DNA: TGCGCCAGCAGCTTGGATGTAGGAGGGCCATATGAGCAGTTCTTC
V: TRBV18; J: TRBJ2-7; size: -; D: -; CDR3: CASSPSRFYEQYF; DNA: TGTGCCAGCTCACCAAGCCGGTTTTACGAGCAGTACTTC
V: TRBV7-2; J: TRBJ2-3; size: -; D: TRBD2; CDR3: CASSLLADTDTQYF; DNA: TGTGCCAGCAGCTTGCTAGCGGACACAGATACGCAGTATTTT
V: TRBV18; J: TRBJ2-7; size: -; D: TRBD1; CDR3: CASSFDRGEQYF; DNA: TGTGCCAGCTCATTCGACAGGGGCGAGCAGTACTTC
V: TRBV20-1; J: TRBJ1-1; size: once; D: -; CDR3: CGGRADTEAFF; DNA: TGTGGCGGGCGAGCTGACACTGAAGCTTTCTTT
V: TRBV5-1; J: TRBJ2-5; size: -; D: -; CDR3: CASSLMVGAETQYF; DNA: TGCGCCAGCAGCTTGATGGTGGGGGCAGAGACCCAGTACTTC
V: TRBV19; J: TRBJ2-2; size: -; D: -; CDR3: CASSIQGLNTGELFF; DNA: TGTGCCAGTAGTATTCAGGGATTGAACACCGGGGAGCTGTTTTTT
V: TRBV5-4; J: TRBJ2-7; size: -; D: -; CDR3: CASSFPGAYEQYF; DNA: TGTGCCAGCAGCTTCCCGGGAGCCTACGAGCAGTACTTC
V: TRBV13; J: TRBJ1-2; size: -; D: -; CDR3: CASSRRRGGYTF; DNA: TGTGCCAGCAGCCGGAGGAGGGGTGGCTACACCTTC
V: TRBV5-1; J: TRBJ2-3; size: -; D: -; CDR3: CASSLDSGTDTQYF; DNA: TGCGCCAGCAGCTTGGATAGCGGCACAGATACGCAGTATTTT
V: TRBV28; J: TRBJ1-1; size: once; D: TRBD1; CDR3: CASSSGQGKAFF; DNA: TGTGCCAGCAGTTCCGGACAGGGCAAAGCTTTCTTT
V: TRBV30; J: TRBJ1-4; size: -; D: -; CDR3: CAWSVQADEKLFF; DNA: TGTGCCTGGAGTGTACAGGCCGATGAAAAACTGTTTTTT
V: TRBV6-2/TRBV6-3; J: TRBJ2-7; size: -; D: TRBD1; CDR3: CASSPQGARNEQYF; DNA: TGTGCCAGCAGTCCGCAGGGGGCGCGGAATGAGCAGTACTTC
V: TRBV7-2; J: TRBJ1-3; size: -; D: -; CDR3: CASSLAQNTIYF; DNA: TGTGCCAGCAGCTTAGCACAGAACACCATATATTTT
V: TRBV6-4; J: TRBJ2-3; size: many; D: TRBD2; CDR3: CASSIAGVGDTQYF; DNA: TGTGCCAGCAGCATAGCGGGAGTGGGAGATACGCAGTATTTT
V: TRBV30; J: TRBJ1-6; size: few; D: -; CDR3: CAWSVIRGGSPLHF; DNA: TGTGCCTGGAGTGTAATCCGGGGTGGTTCACCCCTCCACTTT
V: TRBV2; J: TRBJ1-6; size: -; D: TRBD1; CDR3: CASSEGTGASPLHF; DNA: TGTGCCAGCAGTGAAGGGACAGGGGCTTCACCCCTCCACTTT
V: TRBV7-2; J: TRBJ2-7; size: -; D: -; CDR3: CASSLVVRQDSSYEQYF; DNA: TGTGCCAGCAGCTTAGTGGTGAGACAGGACAGCTCCTACGAGCAGTACTTC
V: TRBV3-1/TRBV3-2; J: TRBJ1-2; size: -; D: -; CDR3: CASSQDQVWGRGRIYTF; DNA: TGTGCCAGCAGCCAAGATCAGGTTTGGGGCAGGGGACGTATCTACACCTTC
V: TRBV9; J: TRBJ1-5; size: -; D: -; CDR3: CASSPRGGGDQPQHF; DNA: TGTGCCAGCAGCCCCCGTGGAGGGGGGGATCAGCCCCAGCATTTT
V: TRBV19; J: TRBJ1-2; size: -; D: -; CDR3: CASRTLRGGANYGYTF; DNA: TGTGCCAGTAGAACCCTTAGGGGGGGCGCTAACTATGGCTACACCTTC
V: TRBV5-1; J: TRBJ1-2; size: -; D: -; CDR3: CASSLSPGSDYGYTF; DNA: TGCGCCAGCAGCCTCAGCCCCGGCAGCGACTATGGCTACACCTTC
V: TRBV30; J: TRBJ1-1; size: -; D: TRBD1; CDR3: CAWSEGARKTAFF; DNA: TGTGCCTGGAGTGAGGGGGCGCGAAAGACGGCTTTCTTT
V: TRBV7-8; J: TRBJ1-5; size: medium-sized; D: TRBD1; CDR3: CASSIDRVRGNQPQHF; DNA: TGTGCCAGCAGCATCGACAGGGTTCGGGGCAATCAGCCCCAGCATTTT
V: TRBV2; J: TRBJ1-6; size: once; D: TRBD1; CDR3: CASRQGWDNSPLHF; DNA: TGTGCCAGTAGACAGGGCTGGGATAATTCACCCCTCCACTTT
V: TRBV24-1; J: TRBJ2-2; size: -; D: -; CDR3: CATSDSAGIPNTGELFF; DNA: TGTGCCACCAGTGACTCGGCGGGCATACCGAACACCGGGGAGCTGTTTTTT
V: TRBV7-5; J: TRBJ2-1; size: -; D: -; CDR3: CVRSPPTDPCNEQFF; DNA: TGTGTCAGAAGCCCCCCGACAGACCCTTGCAATGAGCAGTTCTTC
V: TRBV7-8; J: TRBJ1-2; size: -; D: -; CDR3: CASSLESGSLTGYTF; DNA: TGTGCCAGCAGCTTAGAATCAGGATCCCTCACGGGCTACACCTTC